The 30 T cell receptor beta chains reported below all come from one sample, sequenced in a study of CXCR3-negative and CXCR3-positive naive CD8 T cells. Preparation of TRB cDNA libraries relied on 5' RACE carrying UMI labels. Following a re-call of the 5' RACE reads, TCRdb has one entry per CDR3 protein and lacks DNA. This repertoire includes 100,000 to 150,000 distinct CDR3 sequences. The sequenced sample was naive CXCR3- CD8+ T cells from blood. The sample's subset: CD45RO-CCR7+CD27+CD95- naive CD8+ T cells lacking CXCR3 (TNR3-). These receptors were collected from a human donor in good health. Some clones in this sample may be carry-over from other donors' samples.

The CDR3 spells CASSRGLTPYYEQYF. This rearrangement joins TRBV12-3 or TRBV12-4 to TRBJ2-7. The CDR3 is made up of 15 amino acids.

V is TRBV14 and J is TRBJ2-7; the D gene TCRdb calls, TRBD2, cannot be checked with no DNA. Germline V lookup: CDR1 SGHDN, CDR2 FVKESK. The length of the CDR3 is 16 residues. CDR3 residues: CASSQVLGRESREQYF.

This chain links TRBV6-5 with TRBJ1-1. The CDR3 loop spans 11 amino acids. Per the germline V gene, CDR1 is MNHEY and CDR2 is SVGAGI. This CDR3 reads CASRGGTEAFF.

The rearrangement links TRBV4-1 to TRBJ1-1; TCRdb's assignment of TRBD1 cannot be checked, as there is no DNA. Germline CDR1 and CDR2: MGHRA and YSYEKL. The CDR3 loop spans 13 amino acids. This chain's CDR3 is CASSQVGGSEAFF.

This chain connects TRBV7-9 to TRBJ2-2. This CDR3 spans 13 amino acids. Looked up from germline, CDR1 is SEHNR and CDR2 is FQNEAQ (reference sequence). CDR3 sequence: CASSFIGTGELFF.

This chain links TRBV4-1 with TRBJ1-5; the TCRdb D gene call, TRBD1, has no DNA to confirm it. Germline values: CDR1 MGHRA, CDR2 YSYEKL. The CDR3 length is 19 residues. CDR3 protein: CASSQVTLDRLDGNQPQHF.

CDR3 amino acids: CAIYGGQGYTF. The J gene is TRBJ1-2, the V gene TRBV10-3; lacking DNA, the TRBD1 call made by TCRdb goes unchecked. Germline V gene data show CDR1 as ENHRY and CDR2 as SYGVKD. The CDR3 runs 11 residues.

The rearrangement joins TRBV15 to TRBJ2-7; the D call of TRBD1 rests on TCRdb alone, since no DNA is present to check it. The CDR3 contains 13 residues. Germline V CDR1 and CDR2: LNHNV, YYDKDF (reference sequence). The CDR3: CATSTGTGREQYF.

The V gene is TRBV28, the J gene TRBJ2-6; the TCRdb D gene call, TRBD1, has no DNA to confirm it. Looked up from germline, CDR1 is MDHEN and CDR2 is SYDVKM. The CDR3 covers 18 residues. This CDR3 reads CASEGYGPEGAGANVLTF.

This chain connects TRBV7-9 to TRBJ2-3; TCRdb reports TRBD2, a call that lacks DNA to check it against. CDR3 size: 15 residues. Per the germline V gene, CDR1 is SEHNR and CDR2 is FQNEAQ (reference sequence). CDR3 residues: CASSFISGSRDTQYF.

This chain uses TRBV5-6 with TRBJ1-1; TCRdb's D call, TRBD1, is unchecked because there is no DNA. Germline V lookup: CDR1 SGHDT, CDR2 YYEEEE. This CDR3 is 14 amino acids long. The CDR3 spells CASSEDRVYTEAFF.

The rearrangement uses TRBV9 and TRBJ2-1; the D call of TRBD1 rests on TCRdb alone, since no DNA is present to check it. Germline V lookup: CDR1 SGDLS, CDR2 YYNGEE. The CDR3 sequence is 17 residues long. CDR3 region: CASSVAPGPSSYNEQFF.

The chain uses TRBV29-1 and TRBJ2-5; as DNA is missing, the TRBD2 call by TCRdb cannot be tested. The CDR3 loop spans 12 amino acids. Germline-derived CDR1 and CDR2 are SQVTM and ANQGSEA. The CDR3 sequence: CSGENRSETQYF.

This rearrangement joins TRBV7-9 to TRBJ2-2; with no DNA, the TCRdb D assignment of TRBD1 cannot be verified. The CDR3 consists of 15 residues. Germline V gene lookup returns CDR1 SEHNR and CDR2 FQNEAQ (reference sequence). This chain's CDR3 is CASSKPGEVAGELFF.

V and J are TRBV4-3 and TRBJ1-2. Germline lookup yields CDR1 LGHNA and CDR2 YSLEER. CDR3 length: 13 amino acids. This CDR3 reads CASSHRTDYGYTF.

The chain employs TRBV6-1 and TRBJ2-1; TCRdb reports TRBD2, a call that lacks DNA to check it against. Germline CDR1 and CDR2: MNHNS and SASEGT. This CDR3 spans 15 amino acids. CDR3: CASSEARLGRTRQFF.

The chain combines TRBV29-1 with TRBJ2-2; TCRdb's D gene call, TRBD1, goes unchecked for lack of DNA. CDR1 and CDR2 from the germline V gene are SQVTM and ANQGSEA. This CDR3 has 13 residues. CDR3 loop: CSVDGTGSGELFF.

The CDR3 is CSVESPDSGYEQYF. The gene calls are TRBV29-1 and TRBJ2-7; the D call from TCRdb, TRBD1, cannot be confirmed without DNA. The CDR3 contains 14 residues. The germline V gene has CDR1 SQVTM and CDR2 ANQGSEA.

This chain connects TRBV7-8 to TRBJ2-7; TCRdb lists TRBD1, though no DNA is available to test this call. The CDR3 sequence is 15 residues long. CDR1 is SGHVS, CDR2 FQNEAQ, per germline. The chain's CDR3 is CASSVVPGTAYEQYF.

The CDR3 region is CASSYTAYQETQYF. The gene calls are TRBV6-5 and TRBJ2-5. The length of the CDR3 is 14 residues. CDR1 is MNHEY, CDR2 SVGAGI, per germline.

The chain links TRBV5-1 to TRBJ2-7. The CDR3 is made up of 15 amino acids. Germline V gives CDR1 SGHRS, CDR2 YFSETQ. The CDR3 region is CASSFGSLSASEQYF.

J is TRBJ1-1 and V is TRBV20-1; TCRdb outputs TRBD1, but without DNA this stays unchecked. Germline-derived CDR1 and CDR2 are DFQATT and SNEGSKA (reference sequence). The CDR3 sequence is 17 residues long. CDR3 sequence reads: CSAQIRTGVVAYAEAFF.

The chain has TRBV28 and TRBJ2-5; the TCRdb call, TRBD2, lacks DNA for checking. The CDR3 is 14 residues long. Germline CDR1 reads MDHEN; CDR2 reads SYDVKM. CDR3 residues: CASSLKGIGRAQYF.

The chain has TRBV29-1 and TRBJ2-7; TCRdb selects TRBD1, and the lack of DNA leaves this call unchecked. Germline V gives CDR1 SQVTM, CDR2 ANQGSEA. The CDR3 spans 16 residues. The CDR3 reads CSVEEGAGTAPYEQYF.

This chain connects TRBV28 to TRBJ2-1. This CDR3 is 14 amino acids long. Per germline, CDR1 MDHEN and CDR2 SYDVKM. CDR3 sequence reads: CASSLVGKNNEQFF. Full variable domain (remainder filled in from reference TRBV28 and TRBJ2-1): DVKVTQSSRYLVKRTGEKVFLECVQDMDHENMFWYRQDPGLGLRLIYFSYDVKMKEKGDIPEGYSVSREKKERFSLILESASTNQTSMYLCASSLVGKNNEQFFGPGTRLTVL.

The chain uses TRBV7-2 and TRBJ2-1; the TCRdb D gene call, TRBD2, has no DNA to confirm it. CDR3 length equals 21 residues. Germline CDR1 and CDR2: SGHTA and FQGNSA. The CDR3 reads CASSSNPIWTSGSSSYNEQFF. The variable domain in full, completed from reference TRBV7-2 and TRBJ2-1, reads GAGVSQSPSNKVTEKGKDVELRCDPISGHTALYWYRQSLGQGLEFLIYFQGNSAPDKSGLPSDRFSAERTGGSVSTLTIQRTQQEDSAVYLCASSSNPIWTSGSSSYNEQFFGPGTRLTVL.

The chain uses TRBV20-1 and TRBJ1-1; TCRdb's D gene call, TRBD1, goes unchecked for lack of DNA. Germline CDR1 and CDR2: DFQATT and SNEGSKA (reference sequence). The CDR3 loop spans 16 amino acids. The CDR3 loop is CSARPIPGTENTEAFF.

This chain joins TRBV4-3 and TRBJ2-2; TCRdb proposes TRBD2, but this gene call is untestable without DNA. The germline CDR1 and CDR2 sequences are LGHNA and YSLEER. This CDR3 has 17 residues. CDR3 amino acids: CASSLGHLLLGTGELFF.

The chain recombines TRBV24-1 with TRBJ2-2. The CDR3 loop spans 15 amino acids. Looked up from germline, CDR1 is KGHDR and CDR2 is SFDVKD. The CDR3 sequence: CATESRNANTGELFF.

The CDR3 region is CASSMAGQYGYTF. V is TRBV19 and J is TRBJ1-2. Looked up from germline, CDR1 is LNHDA and CDR2 is SQIVND (reference sequence). The CDR3 has 13 residues.